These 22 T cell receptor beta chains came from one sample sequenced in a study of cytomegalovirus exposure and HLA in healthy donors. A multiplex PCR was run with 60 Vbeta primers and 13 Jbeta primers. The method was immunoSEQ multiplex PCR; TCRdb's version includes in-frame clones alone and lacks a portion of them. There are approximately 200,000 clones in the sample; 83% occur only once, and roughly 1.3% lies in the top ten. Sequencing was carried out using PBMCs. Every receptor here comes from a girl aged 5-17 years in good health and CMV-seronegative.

The CDR3 loop reads CASSQGRSDTQYF. The CDR3 DNA reads as TGCGCCAGCAGCCAAGGGCGGTCAGATACGCAGTATTTT. This chain connects TRBV4-3 to TRBJ2-3; D gene unclear. Germline values: CDR1 LGHNA, CDR2 YSLEER. V lost 1 base and J lost 4, with 6 bases in between. There are 13 residues in the CDR3.

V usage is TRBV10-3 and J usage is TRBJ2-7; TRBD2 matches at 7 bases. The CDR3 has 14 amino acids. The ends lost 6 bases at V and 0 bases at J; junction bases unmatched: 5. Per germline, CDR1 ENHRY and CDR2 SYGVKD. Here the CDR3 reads CAIRRETDSYEQYF. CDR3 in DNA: TGTGCCATCAGGCGGGAGACAGACTCCTACGAGCAGTACTTC.

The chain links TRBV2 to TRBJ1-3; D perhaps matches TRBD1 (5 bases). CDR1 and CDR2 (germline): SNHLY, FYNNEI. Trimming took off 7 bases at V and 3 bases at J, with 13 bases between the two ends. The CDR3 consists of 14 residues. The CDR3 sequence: CASTQETVGNTIYF. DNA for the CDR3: TGTGCCAGCACACAGGAAACAGTTGGAAACACCATATATTTT.

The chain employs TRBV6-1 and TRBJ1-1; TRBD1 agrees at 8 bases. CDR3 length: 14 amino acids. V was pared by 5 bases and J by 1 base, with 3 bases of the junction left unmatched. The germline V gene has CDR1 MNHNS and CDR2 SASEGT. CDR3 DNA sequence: TGTGCCAGCAGTCGGACAGGGTCGAACACTGAAGCTTTCTTT. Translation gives CASSRTGSNTEAFF.

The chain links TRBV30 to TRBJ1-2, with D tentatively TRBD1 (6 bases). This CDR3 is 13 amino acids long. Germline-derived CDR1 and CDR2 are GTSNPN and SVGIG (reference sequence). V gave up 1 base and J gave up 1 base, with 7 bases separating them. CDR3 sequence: CAWSEQGNYGYTF. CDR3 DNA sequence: TGTGCCTGGAGTGAACAGGGTAACTATGGCTACACCTTC.

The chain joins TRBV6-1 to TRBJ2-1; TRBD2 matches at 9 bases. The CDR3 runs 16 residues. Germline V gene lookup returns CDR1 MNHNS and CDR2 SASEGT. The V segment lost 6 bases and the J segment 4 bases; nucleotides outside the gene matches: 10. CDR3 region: CASRETGLAGYNEQFF. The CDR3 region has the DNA TGTGCCAGCAGGGAAACGGGACTAGCAGGGTACAATGAGCAGTTCTTC.

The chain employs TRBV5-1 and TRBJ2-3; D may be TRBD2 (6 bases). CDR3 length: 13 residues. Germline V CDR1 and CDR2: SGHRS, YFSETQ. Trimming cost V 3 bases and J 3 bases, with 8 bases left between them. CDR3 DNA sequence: TGCGCCAGCAGCTACAGCGGGACAGATACGCAGTATTTT. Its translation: CASSYSGTDTQYF.

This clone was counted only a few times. Here the CDR3 reads CASSPQGQGRGKLFF. As DNA, the CDR3 is TGTGCCAGCAGTCCCCAGGGACAGGGTAGAGGAAAACTGTTTTTT. The chain employs TRBV25-1 and TRBJ1-4; 9 positions agree with TRBD1. Per the germline V gene, CDR1 is MGHDK and CDR2 is SYGVNS. This CDR3 is 15 amino acids long. The V and J ends lost 5 bases and 10 bases, in that order; junction bases with no gene match: 11.

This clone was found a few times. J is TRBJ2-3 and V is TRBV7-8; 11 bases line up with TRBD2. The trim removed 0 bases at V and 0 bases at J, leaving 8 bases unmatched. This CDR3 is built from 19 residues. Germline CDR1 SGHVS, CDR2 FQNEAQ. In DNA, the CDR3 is TGTGCCAGCAGCTTAGCGTTAGCGGGGGGGCCTACAAGCACAGATACGCAGTATTTT. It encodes CASSLALAGGPTSTDTQYF. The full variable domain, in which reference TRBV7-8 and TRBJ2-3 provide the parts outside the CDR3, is GAGVSQSPRYKVAKRGQDVALRCDPISGHVSLFWYQQALGQGPEFLTYFQNEAQLDKSGLPSDRFFAERPEGSVSTLKIQRTQQEDSAVYLCASSLALAGGPTSTDTQYFGPGTRLTVL.

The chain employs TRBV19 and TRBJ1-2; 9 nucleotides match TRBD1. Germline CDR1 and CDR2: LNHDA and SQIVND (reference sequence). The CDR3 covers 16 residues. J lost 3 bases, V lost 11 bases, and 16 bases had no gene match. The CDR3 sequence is CASLPGQGFSHYGYTF. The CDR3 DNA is TGTGCCTCATTACCGGGACAGGGATTTTCCCACTATGGCTACACCTTC.

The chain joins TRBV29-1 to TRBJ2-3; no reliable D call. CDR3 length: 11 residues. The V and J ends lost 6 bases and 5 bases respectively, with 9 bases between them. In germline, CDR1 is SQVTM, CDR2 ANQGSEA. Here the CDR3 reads CSVLQRDTQYF. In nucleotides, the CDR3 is TGCAGCGTCTTACAGAGAGATACGCAGTATTTT.

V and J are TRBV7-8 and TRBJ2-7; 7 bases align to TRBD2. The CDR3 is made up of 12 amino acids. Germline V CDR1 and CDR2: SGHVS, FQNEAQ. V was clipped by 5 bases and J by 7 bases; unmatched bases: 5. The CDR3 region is CASSPYGGEQYF. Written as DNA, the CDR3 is TGTGCCAGCAGCCCCTACGGGGGGGAGCAGTACTTC.

CDR3 bases: TGCAGCGTTGACCCCACTAGCGGGAGGGTGGATGAGCAGTTCTTC. Residues: CSVDPTSGRVDEQFF. V gene TRBV29-1 combines with J gene TRBJ2-1; 13 bases agree with TRBD2. The germline gives CDR1 SQVTM, CDR2 ANQGSEA. V lost 3 bases and J lost 8; bases outside the gene matches: 7. This CDR3 is built from 15 residues.

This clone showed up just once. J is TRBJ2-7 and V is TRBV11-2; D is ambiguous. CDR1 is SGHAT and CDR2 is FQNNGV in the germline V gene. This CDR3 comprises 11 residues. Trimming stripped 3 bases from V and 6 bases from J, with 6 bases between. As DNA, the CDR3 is TGTGCCAGCAGCTTTTATAGCGAGCAGTACTTC. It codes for CASSFYSEQYF.

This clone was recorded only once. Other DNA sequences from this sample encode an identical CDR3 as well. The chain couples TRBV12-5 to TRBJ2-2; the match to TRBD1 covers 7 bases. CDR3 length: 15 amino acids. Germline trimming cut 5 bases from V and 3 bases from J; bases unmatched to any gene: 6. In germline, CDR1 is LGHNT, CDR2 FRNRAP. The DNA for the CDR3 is TGTGCTAGTGGTACCGGGACAGTGGACACCGGGGAGCTGTTTTTT. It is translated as CASGTGTVDTGELFF.

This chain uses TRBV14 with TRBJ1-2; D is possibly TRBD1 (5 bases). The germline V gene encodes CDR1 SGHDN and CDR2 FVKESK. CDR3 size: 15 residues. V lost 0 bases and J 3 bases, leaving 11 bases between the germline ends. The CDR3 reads CASSQENAGYYGYTF. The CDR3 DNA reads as TGTGCCAGCAGCCAAGAAAATGCAGGGTACTATGGCTACACCTTC.

The CDR3 here is CAWSLGTGAQPQHF. The CDR3 DNA sequence: TGTGCCTGGAGTTTAGGGACAGGGGCCCAGCCCCAGCATTTT. The genes are TRBV30 and TRBJ1-5; TRBD1 matches 10 bases. The CDR3 has 14 amino acids. Losses at the gene ends were 2 bases for V and 7 bases for J; bases not matched to a gene: 5. CDR1 is GTSNPN and CDR2 is SVGIG in the germline V gene (reference sequence).

DNA of the CDR3: TGTGCCAGCAGCTCCAGCCCCCTAGTTAACGGTGAGCAGTTCTTC. As protein: CASSSSPLVNGEQFF. The chain combines TRBV11-3 with TRBJ2-1; D remains ambiguous. Germline V gives CDR1 SGHNT, CDR2 YENEEA. The CDR3 loop spans 15 amino acids. Trimming removed 4 bases at V and 9 bases at J, with 19 bases between.

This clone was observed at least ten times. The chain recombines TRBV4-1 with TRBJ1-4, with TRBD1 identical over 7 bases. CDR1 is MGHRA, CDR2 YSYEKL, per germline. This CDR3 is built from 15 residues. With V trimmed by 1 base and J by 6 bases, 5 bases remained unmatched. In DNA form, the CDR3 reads TGCGCCAGCAGCCAAGGCGACAGGGATGATGAAAAACTGTTTTTT. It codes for CASSQGDRDDEKLFF.

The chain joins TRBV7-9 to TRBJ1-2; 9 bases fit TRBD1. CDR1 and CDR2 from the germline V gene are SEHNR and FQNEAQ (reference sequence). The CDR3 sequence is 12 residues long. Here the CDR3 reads CSLGQGNYGYTF. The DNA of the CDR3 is TGTTCCCTCGGACAGGGGAACTATGGCTACACCTTC. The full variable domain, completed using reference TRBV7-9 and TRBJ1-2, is DTGVSQNPRHKITKRGQNVTFRCDPISEHNRLYWYRQTLGQGPEFLTYFQNEAQLEKSRLLSDRFSAERPKGSFSTLEIQRTEQGDSAMYLCSLGQGNYGYTFGSGTRLTVV.

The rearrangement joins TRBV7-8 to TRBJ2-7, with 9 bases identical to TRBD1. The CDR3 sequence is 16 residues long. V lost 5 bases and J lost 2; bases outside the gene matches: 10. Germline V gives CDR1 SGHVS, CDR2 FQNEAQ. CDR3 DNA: TGTGCCAGCAGCACTCACGACAGGGGGGTAGCCTACGAGCAGTACTTC. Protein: CASSTHDRGVAYEQYF. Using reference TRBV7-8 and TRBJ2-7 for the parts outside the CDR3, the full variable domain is GAGVSQSPRYKVAKRGQDVALRCDPISGHVSLFWYQQALGQGPEFLTYFQNEAQLDKSGLPSDRFFAERPEGSVSTLKIQRTQQEDSAVYLCASSTHDRGVAYEQYFGPGTRLTVT.

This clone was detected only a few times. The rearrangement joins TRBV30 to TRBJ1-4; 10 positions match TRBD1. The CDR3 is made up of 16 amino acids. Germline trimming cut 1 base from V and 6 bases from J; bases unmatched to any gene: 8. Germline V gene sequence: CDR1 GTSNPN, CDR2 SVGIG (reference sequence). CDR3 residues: CAWSAQRTGGDEKLFF. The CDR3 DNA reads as TGTGCCTGGAGTGCCCAACGGACAGGGGGAGATGAAAAACTGTTTTTT.